A single sample is the source of the 9 T cell receptor beta chains below, sequenced in a study of cytotoxic CD8 clonotypes in ibrutinib-treated CLL. The repertoire was sequenced with immunoSEQ multiplex PCR; TCRdb's copy has only in-frame clones and lacks some. The repertoire holds about 120,000 clones, with 55% to 75% as singletons. The sample in question was PBMCs, obtained after 24 months of ibrutinib treatment. The receptors stem from a human donor with chronic lymphocytic leukemia.

This clone was seen more than once but under ten times. J is TRBJ2-7 and V is TRBV7-9; 8 bases are a match to TRBD2. Germline values: CDR1 SEHNR, CDR2 FQNEAQ (reference sequence). The CDR3 spans 11 residues. The V segment lost 6 bases and the J segment 5 bases; nucleotides outside the gene matches: 0. For the CDR3, the DNA is TGTGCCAGCAGAGCGGGGGACGAGCAGTACTTC. It specifies CASRAGDEQYF.

This clone occurred a few times. One junction end does not reproduce the germline sequence, and a read error may be involved. Other DNA sequences within the sample encode an identical CDR3. The V call is TRBV9, the J call TRBJ2-3; 8 bases map to TRBD1. The CDR3 spans 14 residues. Germline V CDR1 and CDR2: SGDLS, YYNGEE. In DNA, the CDR3 is TGTGCCAGCAGCGCCGGACAGGGCACGGATACGCAGTATTTT. Its translation is CASSAGQGTDTQYF.

The J gene is TRBJ2-7, the V gene TRBV11-3; D is uncertain. The CDR3 extends over 16 amino acids. Trimming cost V 5 bases and J 3 bases, with 20 bases left between them. CDR1 is SGHNT, CDR2 YENEEA, per germline. CDR3 region: CASSQFLGAVNYEQYF. As DNA, the CDR3 is TGTGCCAGCAGCCAATTCTTGGGTGCTGTGAACTACGAGCAGTACTTC.

This clone came up many times. The rearrangement joins TRBV11-3 to TRBJ2-5; a weak D match, TRBD2 (6 bases). The CDR3 has 15 amino acids. V was cut by 1 base and J by 5 bases, with 14 bases left in between. Germline V gene data show CDR1 as SGHNT and CDR2 as YENEEA. CDR3 residues: CASSLGGTTEETQYF. CDR3 sequence (DNA): TGTGCCAGCAGCTTAGGCGGGACCACTGAGGAGACCCAGTACTTC.

The V gene is TRBV18, the J gene TRBJ1-1, with 8 bases lining up with TRBD1. This CDR3 has 14 amino acids. With 8 bases clipped from V and 1 base from J, the junction kept 6 bases outside the gene matches. Germline assignment: CDR1 KGHSH and CDR2 LQKENI. CDR3 coding DNA: TGTGCCAGCCGTGACAGGGGTCAGAACACTGAAGCTTTCTTT. This gives the protein CASRDRGQNTEAFF.

This chain uses TRBV19 with TRBJ2-1; D unclear. The ends were cut back, 3 bases at V and 6 bases at J, with 12 bases in the middle. Germline V gives CDR1 LNHDA, CDR2 SQIVND (reference sequence). This CDR3 has 14 residues. The CDR3 region has the DNA TGTGCCAGTAGTATCAAGGGCCCTACCAATGAGCAGTTCTTC. Encoded protein: CASSIKGPTNEQFF.

This clone was seen a handful of times. CDR3 coding DNA: TGTGCCAGCAGCTTAGGACTAGCGGGGGGATCGGATGAGCAGTTCTTC. Its protein is CASSLGLAGGSDEQFF. The genes are TRBV11-3 and TRBJ2-1; 13 bases map to TRBD2. The CDR3 has 16 amino acids. J lost 8 bases, V lost 1 base, and 5 bases had no gene match. The V gene's germline CDR1 is SGHNT and CDR2 YENEEA. The variable domain in full, with the rest retrieved from reference TRBV11-3 and TRBJ2-1, is EAGVVQSPRYKIIEKKQPVAFWCNPISGHNTLYWYLQNLGQGPELLIRYENEEAVDDSQLPKDRFSAERLKGVDSTLKIQPAELGDSAVYLCASSLGLAGGSDEQFFGPGTRLTVL.

This clone is judged medium-sized (0.01 to 0.1%). This chain links TRBV19 with TRBJ2-3; TRBD1 aligns across 8 bases. Germline V gene sequence: CDR1 LNHDA, CDR2 SQIVND (reference sequence). The CDR3 length is 15 residues. The V and J ends lost 8 bases and 1 base, in that order; junction bases with no gene match: 8. CDR3 in DNA: TGTGCCAGTTCTCAGGGGGCAGTCGGCACAGATACGCAGTATTTT. It codes for CASSQGAVGTDTQYF.

This chain joins TRBV9 and TRBJ2-7; D call uncertain. The V gene lost 4 bases and the J gene lost 4 bases, with 9 bases spanning the gap. The CDR3 has 12 residues. Germline CDR1 reads SGDLS; CDR2 reads YYNGEE. In DNA, the CDR3 is TGTGCCAGCAGCCCCTCCTTTTACGAGCAGTACTTC. This encodes CASSPSFYEQYF.